This T cell receptor (beta chain) came from a study of long-term antiretroviral therapy in people with HIV. immunoSEQ v3.0 was run at survey level. Clones were read by immunoSEQ multiplex PCR, and TCRdb kept only the in-frame ones, dropping some. The data hold around 19,000 clones, with less than 80% observed a single time. Whole-study results and caveats: Investigators report no available data on ART adherence, viral resistance or therapy changes. Blood was collected between about 2003 and 2017, possibly under older ART regimens. Clonal expansions arising prior to ART prevailed in the repertoire at every time point.

Until DNA extraction, the samples held between about 0.85-10 million cryopreserved PBMC. This clone was seen a few times. The antigen remains undetermined. V was cut by 5 bases and J by 9 bases, with 17 bases left in between. The CDR3 loop spans 14 amino acids. CDR1 is SEHNR and CDR2 is FQNEAQ in the germline V gene (reference sequence). The chain is built from TRBV7-9 and TRBJ1-3; D is possibly TRBD1 (6 bases). Sequences were derived from unsorted PBMCs, sampled 0.3 years after starting antiretroviral therapy. The receptor was isolated from a woman in her forties or fifties with HIV. The CDR3 sequence is CASSDEYRDVTIYF. The CDR3 nucleotides read TGTGCCAGCAGCGATGAGTACAGGGACGTCACCATATATTTT.